Following are 29 T cell receptor beta chains from one sample sequenced in a study of Graves' ophthalmopathy and Graves' hyperthyroidism. Researchers took RNA transcripts and amplified TCR beta CDR3 regions from them. Second-round multiplex PCR followed a first-round RT-PCR using HTBI primers. TCRdb used MiXCR to reprocess the multiplex PCR reads, holding one entry per CDR3 protein. The table includes 400,000 or so distinct CDR3 sequences, 15% to 19% detected once. The sample consisted of peripheral blood. These receptors were collected from a young woman with stable Graves' hyperthyroidism.

This clonotype occurred a few times. V and J are TRBV4-1 and TRBJ1-2; 8 bases are shared with TRBD1. CDR1 is MGHRA and CDR2 is YSYEKL in the germline V gene. This CDR3 contains 18 residues. V trimming: 4 bases; J trimming: 4 bases; junction bases outside the gene matches: 17. This CDR3 reads CASSLTFQGAGGGYGYTF. CDR3 nucleotides: TGCGCCAGCAGCCTTACATTTCAGGGGGCCGGAGGGGGCTATGGCTACACCTTC.

This clonotype showed up just once. The chain has TRBV6-1 and TRBJ2-7; D might be TRBD2 (5 bases). The CDR3 loop spans 14 amino acids. Germline-derived CDR1 and CDR2 are MNHNS and SASEGT. Trimming stripped 6 bases from V and 4 bases from J, with 16 bases between. DNA for the CDR3: TGTGCCAGCAGCAACCCCTTAACGGGGTACGAGCAGTACTTC. Amino acids: CASSNPLTGYEQYF.

This clonotype showed up many times. The chain carries TRBV2 and TRBJ2-7, with TRBD2 matching over 15 bases. The junction had 11 bases not matched to a gene; V was cut back by 7 bases and J by 7 bases. The CDR3 loop spans 16 amino acids. CDR1 and CDR2 from the germline V gene are SNHLY and FYNNEI. This CDR3 is CASIPGLAGGQGEQYF. In DNA form, the CDR3 reads TGTGCCAGCATTCCGGGACTAGCGGGGGGACAGGGGGAGCAGTACTTC.

This clonotype was picked up many times. The V call is TRBV12-3 or TRBV12-4, the J call TRBJ2-2, with D perhaps assigned TRBD1 or TRBD2 (5 bases each). V was shortened by 5 bases and J by 5 bases, with 12 bases between the two germline ends. The CDR3 runs 14 residues. The CDR3 DNA sequence: TGTGCCAGCAGTCACCGGGACCGGACCGGGGAGCTGTTTTTT. This sequence encodes CASSHRDRTGELFF.

This clonotype has a count of ten or more. The chain couples TRBV5-1 to TRBJ1-6, with D maybe TRBD1 (6 bases). Trimming took off 0 bases at V and 6 bases at J, with 13 bases between the two ends. The CDR3 has 16 residues. CDR1 SGHRS and CDR2 YFSETQ come from the germline V gene. The CDR3 coding sequence is TGCGCCAGCAGCTTGGGAGCCGGACAGCCTAATTCACCCCTCCACTTT. As protein: CASSLGAGQPNSPLHF.

The chain joins TRBV5-1 to TRBJ2-6; perhaps TRBD2 as D (5 bases). Germline V gives CDR1 SGHRS, CDR2 YFSETQ. The CDR3 loop spans 16 amino acids. V gave up 5 bases and J gave up 0 bases, with 12 bases separating them. The CDR3 DNA reads TGCGCCAGCAGTCCCGGACTCAGCTCTGGGGCCAACGTCCTGACTTTC. It specifies CASSPGLSSGANVLTF.

This clonotype came up many times. This chain connects TRBV5-6 to TRBJ1-1, with TRBD1 matching over 7 bases. The CDR3 covers 12 residues. Germline-derived CDR1 and CDR2 are SGHDT and YYEEEE. Trimming took 3 bases from V and 7 from J; bases not matched to a gene: 3. CDR3 coding DNA: TGTGCCAGCAGCTGGACAGGCGTTGAAGCTTTCTTT. It yields the protein CASSWTGVEAFF.

This clonotype was recorded many times. The chain links TRBV12-3 or TRBV12-4 to TRBJ1-1; the D gene is possibly TRBD1 (5 bases). There are 14 residues in the CDR3. V was pared by 8 bases and J by 5 bases, with 18 bases between. The CDR3 nucleotides are TGTGCCAGCGCCCCGGGGGGAGGGAGGACTGAAGCTTTCTTT. Protein sequence: CASAPGGGRTEAFF.

V gene TRBV19 combines with J gene TRBJ2-2; D is undetermined. Germline lookup yields CDR1 LNHDA and CDR2 SQIVND (reference sequence). V lost 8 bases and J lost 4, with 5 bases in between. This CDR3 spans 11 amino acids. CDR3 residues: CASVGTGELFF. The CDR3 DNA follows: TGTGCCAGTGTCGGCACCGGGGAGCTGTTTTTT.

This clonotype was seen ten or more times. V is TRBV6-5 and J is TRBJ1-1; D remains unclear. CDR3 length equals 14 residues. CDR1 and CDR2 from the germline V gene are MNHEY and SVGAGI. V was clipped by 2 bases and J by 1 base, with 8 bases between them. CDR3 protein: CASSYRETNTEAFF. CDR3 nucleotides: TGTGCCAGCAGTTACAGGGAGACGAACACTGAAGCTTTCTTT.

This clonotype was detected many times. This sequence joins TRBV6-5 and TRBJ1-5, with no clear D. The CDR3 spans 16 residues. CDR1 and CDR2 (germline): MNHEY, SVGAGI. V lost 6 bases and J 0 bases, leaving 15 bases between the germline ends. The CDR3, as DNA: TGTGCCAGCAGCCCTTATCGGGCAAGTAGCAATCAGCCCCAGCATTTT. This encodes CASSPYRASSNQPQHF.

This clonotype was seen many times. The chain combines TRBV5-5 with TRBJ1-5; perhaps TRBD1 as D (5 bases). From germline, CDR1 is SGHKS and CDR2 YYEKEE (reference sequence). This CDR3 spans 15 amino acids. The V gene lost 0 bases and the J gene lost 6 bases, with 13 bases spanning the gap. The CDR3 nucleotides are TGTGCCAGCAGCTTGGCGGGGGTGTACGGTCAGCCCCAGCATTTT. Translated: CASSLAGVYGQPQHF.

The chain is built from TRBV3-1 and TRBJ2-2; D uncertain. The CDR3 loop spans 16 amino acids. V was cut by 0 bases and J by 2 bases, with 10 bases left in between. Germline V lookup: CDR1 LGHDT, CDR2 YNNKEL (reference sequence). The CDR3 loop reads CASSQDQNSNTGELFF. The CDR3 nucleotides read TGTGCCAGCAGCCAAGATCAGAACAGCAACACCGGGGAGCTGTTTTTT.

This clonotype was detected ten times or more. The chain is built from TRBV19 and TRBJ1-1, with no clear D. Trimming cost V 5 bases and J 4 bases, with 17 bases left between them. CDR1 is LNHDA and CDR2 is SQIVND in the germline V gene (reference sequence). The CDR3 consists of 15 residues. In nucleotides, the CDR3 is TGTGCCAGTAGTTCTTGGACGGACCAGGCCACTGAAGCTTTCTTT. Its protein is CASSSWTDQATEAFF.

This clonotype has a count of ten or more. This chain joins TRBV7-2 and TRBJ2-2; D perhaps matches TRBD2 (6 bases). Trimming pared 5 bases from V and 7 bases from J, leaving 17 bases between. CDR1 SGHTA and CDR2 FQGNSA come from the germline V gene. This CDR3 has 15 residues. The CDR3 region is CASSLGGRSGGELFF. In DNA form, the CDR3 reads TGTGCCAGCAGCCTAGGAGGGAGATCCGGCGGGGAGCTGTTTTTT.

This clonotype was counted at least ten times. The CDR3 DNA reads TGTGCCAGCAGCTCATCGTACAGGGGGGGCGGCTACACCTTC. Protein product: CASSSSYRGGGYTF. The chain is built from TRBV7-2 and TRBJ1-2; 8 bases are a match to TRBD1. The CDR3 runs 14 residues. Trimming removed 4 bases from V and 8 bases from J; junction bases left unmatched: 9. Germline CDR1 is SGHTA and CDR2 is FQGNSA.

This clonotype occurred many times. The germline gene is not matched at one end of the junction; a read error may be the cause. CDR3 loop: CASNLDFYTEAFF. CDR3 in DNA: TGTGCCAGCAATTTAGACTTTTACACTGAAGCTTTCTTT. The V call is TRBV12-3 or TRBV12-4, the J call TRBJ1-1; D is unclear. There are 13 residues in the CDR3.

The sample holds many counts of this clonotype. Written as DNA, the CDR3 is TGCAGTGCTACAAGGACTAGCGGGGTCGAGACCCAGTACTTC. Translating gives CSATRTSGVETQYF. The chain has TRBV20-1 and TRBJ2-5; the match to TRBD2 covers 12 bases. V lost 4 bases and J lost 5; bases outside the gene matches: 5. Germline V gene data show CDR1 as DFQATT and CDR2 as SNEGSKA (reference sequence). The CDR3 covers 14 residues.

The sample holds a few counts of this clonotype. This chain joins TRBV27 and TRBJ2-2, with 7 bases matching TRBD1. CDR1 is MNHEY and CDR2 is SMNVEV in the germline V gene (reference sequence). The CDR3 runs 15 residues. Germline trimming cut 5 bases from V and 4 bases from J; bases unmatched to any gene: 7. In DNA form, the CDR3 reads TGTGCCAGCAGTCCCCACAGGGGCAGCACCGGGGAGCTGTTTTTT. Its translation is CASSPHRGSTGELFF.

This clonotype was seen a few times. This rearrangement joins TRBV9 to TRBJ2-2; D not resolved. CDR3 length equals 14 residues. Germline V gives CDR1 SGDLS, CDR2 YYNGEE. The V end was cut by 0 bases, the J end by 5 bases, with 8 bases between. The CDR3 loop is CASSVGKPTGELFF. In DNA, the CDR3 is TGTGCCAGCAGCGTAGGAAAGCCGACCGGGGAGCTGTTTTTT.

This sequence joins TRBV7-9 and TRBJ1-2; 7 bases fit TRBD1. Germline trimming cut 6 bases from V and 4 bases from J; bases unmatched to any gene: 11. This CDR3 region has 15 residues. The germline V gene has CDR1 SEHNR and CDR2 FQNEAQ (reference sequence). In nucleotides, the CDR3 is TGTGCCAGCAGATATTCCGGGACAGACTTCTATGGCTACACCTTC. It specifies CASRYSGTDFYGYTF. Based on the CDR3 plus reference TRBV7-9 and TRBJ1-2, the full variable domain is DTGVSQNPRHKITKRGQNVTFRCDPISEHNRLYWYRQTLGQGPEFLTYFQNEAQLEKSRLLSDRFSAERPKGSFSTLEIQRTEQGDSAMYLCASRYSGTDFYGYTFGSGTRLTVV.

This clonotype was seen ten or more times. The chain has TRBV19 and TRBJ2-7; 10 nucleotides agree with TRBD2. From germline, CDR1 is LNHDA and CDR2 SQIVND (reference sequence). This CDR3 has 14 amino acids. The junction had 4 bases not matched to a gene; V was cut back by 6 bases and J by 2 bases. CDR3 nucleotide sequence: TGTGCCAGTAGCCGACTAGCGGGCACCTACGAGCAGTACTTC. It translates to CASSRLAGTYEQYF.

This clonotype was seen more than once but under ten times. The chain is built from TRBV29-1 and TRBJ1-5, with D possibly being TRBD1 (6 bases). Germline values: CDR1 SQVTM, CDR2 ANQGSEA. The CDR3 contains 14 residues. V lost 6 bases and J lost 2, with 14 bases in between. The CDR3 spells CSVPTGMCNQPQHF. DNA for the CDR3: TGCAGCGTGCCCACAGGGATGTGCAATCAGCCCCAGCATTTT.

This clonotype was counted many times. The chain is built from TRBV2 and TRBJ2-2, with D possibly matching TRBD1 (5 bases). CDR3 length: 12 residues. The V gene lost 6 bases and the J gene lost 3 bases, with 5 bases spanning the gap. Germline V lookup: CDR1 SNHLY, CDR2 FYNNEI. CDR3 residues: CASRQDTGELFF. CDR3 coding DNA: TGTGCCAGCAGACAGGACACCGGGGAGCTGTTTTTT.

This clonotype has at least ten counts. The gene calls are TRBV6-1 and TRBJ2-1; 13 nucleotides match TRBD2. The ends lost 4 bases at V and 10 bases at J; junction bases unmatched: 7. The CDR3 extends over 15 amino acids. Germline CDR1 reads MNHNS; CDR2 reads SASEGT. The CDR3 DNA follows: TGTGCCAGCAGTGCTACTAGCGGGGGGGGGCCGGAGCAGTTCTTC. It specifies CASSATSGGGPEQFF.

This clonotype appeared many times. This chain connects TRBV15 to TRBJ1-1; D remains ambiguous. V gave up 0 bases and J gave up 7 bases, with 9 bases separating them. CDR3 length: 13 amino acids. The germline gives CDR1 LNHNV, CDR2 YYDKDF (reference sequence). The CDR3 sequence is CATSRDMGSEAFF. DNA of the CDR3: TGTGCCACCAGCAGAGATATGGGCAGTGAAGCTTTCTTT.

This clonotype appeared many times. V is TRBV6-5 and J is TRBJ2-5, with D perhaps TRBD2 (7 bases). The V gene lost 8 bases and the J gene lost 8 bases, with 18 bases spanning the gap. The CDR3 is 13 residues long. The germline V gene encodes CDR1 MNHEY and CDR2 SVGAGI. Written as DNA, the CDR3 is TGTGCCAGCGGAGGGGGGACTAAGAGAACCCAGTACTTC. Translation: CASGGGTKRTQYF.

Turning to this clonotype: Given a much more abundant clone one base away, this may be a read error. The CDR3 sequence: CACRPVSSYEQYF. The CDR3 DNA follows: TGTGCCTGCAGGCCGGTTAGCTCCTACGAGCAGTACTTC. The rearrangement links TRBV13 to TRBJ2-7; no definite D call. This CDR3 is 13 amino acids long. In germline, CDR1 is PRHDT, CDR2 FYEKMQ (reference sequence).

Many counts were recorded for this clonotype. The genes are TRBV12-3 or TRBV12-4 and TRBJ2-6; TRBD1 matches at 8 bases. V shed 8 bases and J 0 bases; nucleotides not matched to a gene: 6. This CDR3 region has 16 residues. CDR3 residues: CASRRTGGSGANVLTF. CDR3 nucleotides: TGTGCCAGCCGTCGAACAGGGGGCTCTGGGGCCAACGTCCTGACTTTC.